These 26 T cell receptor beta chains share one sample of origin, sequenced in a study of response to subunit inactivated influenza vaccine. TCRdb reprocessed the RT-PCR reads with MiXCR, giving one entry per CDR3 protein. The sample shows 450,000 to 600,000 distinct CDR3 sequences, 7.5% to 8.5% of them seen only once. The source material was PBMCs from blood, sampled 23 months after vaccination. Source of these receptors: a man aged 50-75 years who received an inactivated influenza vaccine.

This clonotype has a count of ten or more. The gene calls are TRBV25-1 and TRBJ1-6, with 7 bases that match TRBD1. CDR3 length equals 14 residues. V gave up 4 bases and J gave up 7 bases; unmatched junction bases: 4. From germline, CDR1 is MGHDK and CDR2 SYGVNS. The CDR3 loop is CASSAGQPNSPLHF. The CDR3 DNA reads TGTGCCAGCAGTGCGGGACAGCCAAATTCACCCCTCCACTTT.

This clonotype was seen ten or more times. This chain uses TRBV2 with TRBJ2-7; 7 nucleotides match TRBD1. J gave up 0 bases and V 6 bases, and 8 bases lay outside the gene matches. The CDR3 runs to 15 residues. The V gene's germline CDR1 is SNHLY and CDR2 FYNNEI. This CDR3 reads CASSRSTGNSYEQYF. DNA of the CDR3: TGTGCCAGCAGCAGATCGACAGGGAACTCCTACGAGCAGTACTTC.

There are a few counts of this clonotype. This chain joins TRBV18 and TRBJ1-5; TRBD1 is a possible D gene (5 bases). The CDR3 length is 13 residues. The V gene lost 0 bases and the J gene lost 5 bases, with 5 bases spanning the gap. CDR1 and CDR2 from the germline V gene are KGHSH and LQKENI. CDR3 amino acids: CASSPPGDQPQHF. Here the CDR3 DNA reads TGTGCCAGCTCACCACCAGGGGATCAGCCCCAGCATTTT.

This clonotype was picked up a small number of times. The rearrangement uses TRBV6-2 or TRBV6-3 and TRBJ1-5, with D possibly TRBD1 on 5 matching bases. This CDR3 region has 13 residues. CDR1 and CDR2 from the germline V gene are MNHEY and SVGEGT. V lost 6 bases to trimming and J lost 1 base, with 7 bases between them. The chain's CDR3 is CASRQVSNQPQHF. DNA of the CDR3: TGTGCCAGCAGACAGGTCAGCAATCAGCCCCAGCATTTT.

The J gene is TRBJ2-1, the V gene TRBV27; D is undetermined. The CDR3 is made up of 13 amino acids. Trimming removed 3 bases from V and 2 bases from J, with 5 bases in between. The germline V gene encodes CDR1 MNHEY and CDR2 SMNVEV (reference sequence). CDR3 in DNA: TGTGCCAGCAGTTTTCTGGCCTACAATGAGCAGTTCTTC. Its protein product is CASSFLAYNEQFF.

This clonotype came up a few times. The chain recombines TRBV4-1 with TRBJ1-2, with D possibly matching TRBD1 (5 bases). The V end lost 2 bases, the J end lost 4 bases, and 11 bases lay between the germline ends. Germline V CDR1 and CDR2: MGHRA, YSYEKL. The CDR3 extends over 14 amino acids. The CDR3 DNA is TGCGCCAGCAGCCAACCTGGGACGGGCTATGGCTACACCTTC. Translating it yields CASSQPGTGYGYTF.

This clonotype was detected only a few times. The chain couples TRBV12-3 or TRBV12-4 to TRBJ1-2; D is ambiguous. V shed 6 bases and J shed 8 bases, with 16 bases lying between them. CDR3 size: 13 residues. CDR3 in DNA: TGTGCCAGCAGCCTCAGCGGCCCGGCAGGCTACACCTTC. Encoded protein: CASSLSGPAGYTF.

This clonotype was seen a handful of times. The J gene is TRBJ1-2, the V gene TRBV7-2, with a tentative D call TRBD1 (6 bases). Trimming shortened V by 5 bases and J by 1 base, and 14 bases separated the two germline ends. From germline, CDR1 is SGHTA and CDR2 FQGNSA. This CDR3 region has 15 residues. The DNA of the CDR3 is TGTGCCAGCAGCCACCGACAGGCCCATAACTATGGCTACACCTTC. It specifies CASSHRQAHNYGYTF.

This clonotype was found a few times. This chain joins TRBV25-1 and TRBJ1-1; D uncertain. Germline CDR1 is MGHDK and CDR2 is SYGVNS. V lost 8 bases and J 7 bases, leaving 14 bases between the germline ends. This CDR3 contains 12 residues. The CDR3 here is CASQVGGDEAFF. The DNA of the CDR3 is TGTGCCAGCCAGGTGGGAGGAGATGAAGCTTTCTTT. Drawing the rest from reference TRBV25-1 and TRBJ1-1, the complete variable domain is EADIYQTPRYLVIGTGKKITLECSQTMGHDKMYWYQQDPGMELHLIHYSYGVNSTEKGDLSSESTVSRIRTEHFPLTLESARPSHTSQYLCASQVGGDEAFFGQGTRLTVV.

The J gene is TRBJ2-1, the V gene TRBV9; TRBD1 aligns across 10 bases. Per the germline V gene, CDR1 is SGDLS and CDR2 is YYNGEE. The CDR3 contains 15 residues. V dropped 3 bases and J dropped 10; count of bases not matched to a gene: 10. CDR3 nucleotides: TGTGCCAGCAGCGAGACCGGGACAGGGGTAGGGGAGCAGTTCTTC. This encodes CASSETGTGVGEQFF.

The chain employs TRBV12-3 or TRBV12-4 and TRBJ2-1; TRBD1 aligns across 7 bases. V dropped 7 bases and J dropped 4; count of bases not matched to a gene: 7. This CDR3 comprises 14 residues. The CDR3 nucleotides read TGTGCCAGCACAGCCGGGACAGTATACAATGAGCAGTTCTTC. As protein: CASTAGTVYNEQFF.

This clonotype showed up many times. The CDR3 loop is CASSLAGGGSYNEQFF. CDR3 DNA: TGTGCCAGCAGCTTAGCGGGGGGAGGCTCCTACAATGAGCAGTTCTTC. The rearrangement uses TRBV7-8 and TRBJ2-1; possibly TRBD2 for D (6 bases). CDR1 is SGHVS, CDR2 FQNEAQ, per germline. V was clipped by 0 bases and J by 0 bases, with 9 bases between them. CDR3 length: 16 amino acids.

This sequence joins TRBV20-1 and TRBJ1-5; 8 bases match TRBD1. J lost 8 bases, V lost 6 bases, and 18 bases had no gene match. CDR1 and CDR2 from the germline V gene are DFQATT and SNEGSKA (reference sequence). This CDR3 has 16 residues. The CDR3 DNA reads TGCAGTGCGCTAGGCATGATCGGACAGGGAACGGAGCCCCAGCATTTT. Amino acids: CSALGMIGQGTEPQHF.

The rearrangement links TRBV7-2 to TRBJ2-5; 12 positions agree with TRBD2. Trimming took 6 bases from V and 4 from J; bases not matched to a gene: 9. The CDR3 spans 16 residues. Germline V gene sequence: CDR1 SGHTA, CDR2 FQGNSA. The CDR3 DNA follows: TGTGCCAGCAGAAGAACTAGCGGGGGGACTGTAGAGACCCAGTACTTC. Its protein product is CASRRTSGGTVETQYF. Combining the CDR3 with reference TRBV7-2 and TRBJ2-5 gives the whole variable domain GAGVSQSPSNKVTEKGKDVELRCDPISGHTALYWYRQSLGQGLEFLIYFQGNSAPDKSGLPSDRFSAERTGGSVSTLTIQRTQQEDSAVYLCASRRTSGGTVETQYFGPGTRLLVL.

The chain recombines TRBV10-3 with TRBJ2-3; D is possibly TRBD1 or TRBD2 (5 bases each). CDR1 is ENHRY, CDR2 SYGVKD, per germline. V lost 6 bases and J lost 8, with 9 bases in between. The CDR3 runs 11 residues. CDR3 amino acids: CAISGTGTQYF. CDR3 nucleotide sequence: TGTGCCATCAGCGGGACCGGTACGCAGTATTTT.

In the case of this clonotype: One end of the junction does not line up with germline, which may come from a read error. The chain is built from TRBV12-3 or TRBV12-4 and TRBJ2-2; possibly TRBD2 for D (5 bases). This CDR3 has 15 amino acids. As DNA, the CDR3 is TGTGCCAGCAGTTTGCAAGGGTCGAACACCGGGGAGCCGTTTTTT. It is translated as CASSLQGSNTGEPFF.

This clonotype was counted many times. V is TRBV6-1 and J is TRBJ1-5, with 7 positions matching TRBD1. J was trimmed by 5 bases and V by 11 bases; bases with no gene match: 9. Germline CDR1 is MNHNS and CDR2 is SASEGT. The CDR3 extends over 13 amino acids. CDR3 DNA sequence: TGTGCCTCGAAACAGGGGAATGATCAGCCCCAGCATTTT. It codes for CASKQGNDQPQHF.

The J gene is TRBJ2-2, the V gene TRBV6-1; 9 nucleotides agree with TRBD1. The V gene's germline CDR1 is MNHNS and CDR2 SASEGT. V was pared by 5 bases and J by 6 bases, with 7 bases of the junction left unmatched. The CDR3 extends over 15 amino acids. The CDR3 DNA reads TGTGCCAGCAGTCTGTTCGGACAGGGGTCCGGGGAGCTGTTTTTT. Encoded protein: CASSLFGQGSGELFF.

This clonotype was seen a handful of times. The chain carries TRBV6-2 or TRBV6-3 and TRBJ2-7; no definite D call. The CDR3 totals 12 residues. Germline V lookup: CDR1 MNHEY, CDR2 SVGEGT. The germline V and J ends were trimmed by 6 bases and 2 bases, with 8 bases remaining between them. The CDR3 sequence is CASSIRAYEQYF. CDR3 DNA sequence: TGTGCCAGCAGCATCAGAGCCTACGAGCAGTACTTC.

This clonotype has at least ten counts. This chain joins TRBV4-3 and TRBJ2-1, with D perhaps TRBD1 (6 bases). The germline V and J ends were trimmed by 0 bases and 6 bases, with 15 bases remaining between them. Per the germline V gene, CDR1 is LGHNA and CDR2 is YSLEER. This CDR3 has 16 residues. The CDR3 DNA sequence: TGCGCCAGCAGCCAAGATTGGGTGACAGGTTCCAATGAGCAGTTCTTC. Protein sequence: CASSQDWVTGSNEQFF.

This sequence joins TRBV5-1 and TRBJ2-3; the D gene is possibly TRBD1 (6 bases). The V end was cut by 4 bases, the J end by 2 bases, with 11 bases between. The germline CDR1 and CDR2 sequences are SGHRS and YFSETQ. This CDR3 has 14 residues. In DNA, the CDR3 is TGCGCCAGCAGCAGGACAGATGCCACAGATACGCAGTATTTT. Protein sequence: CASSRTDATDTQYF. The full variable domain, its missing parts supplied by reference TRBV5-1 and TRBJ2-3, is KAGVTQTPRYLIKTRGQQVTLSCSPISGHRSVSWYQQTPGQGLQFLFEYFSETQRNKGNFPGRFSGRQFSNSRSEMNVSTLELGDSALYLCASSRTDATDTQYFGPGTRLTVL.

Only a few counts were recorded for this clonotype. The chain uses TRBV5-1 and TRBJ1-1; a possible D gene is TRBD1 (5 bases). The V and J ends lost 4 bases and 3 bases respectively, with 10 bases between them. This CDR3 contains 13 residues. Germline lookup yields CDR1 SGHRS and CDR2 YFSETQ. The CDR3 region has the DNA TGCGCCAGCAGCGGGGAGGGACACACTGAAGCTTTCTTT. Residues: CASSGEGHTEAFF. Together with reference TRBV5-1 and TRBJ1-1, the CDR3 gives the full variable domain: KAGVTQTPRYLIKTRGQQVTLSCSPISGHRSVSWYQQTPGQGLQFLFEYFSETQRNKGNFPGRFSGRQFSNSRSEMNVSTLELGDSALYLCASSGEGHTEAFFGQGTRLTVV.

This clonotype was counted a few times. The chain has TRBV18 and TRBJ2-1; 8 nucleotides line up with TRBD2. Germline V CDR1 and CDR2: KGHSH, LQKENI. V trimming: 3 bases; J trimming: 3 bases; junction bases outside the gene matches: 7. CDR3 length equals 16 residues. CDR3 residues: CASSPAGGLLYNEQFF. The CDR3 DNA reads TGTGCCAGCTCACCCGCGGGAGGCCTACTCTACAATGAGCAGTTCTTC.

This clonotype showed up just a few times. The chain is built from TRBV12-3 or TRBV12-4 and TRBJ2-3, with D unresolved. V gave up 5 bases and J gave up 1 base, with 10 bases separating them. This CDR3 spans 14 amino acids. The CDR3 reads CASSPLWRTDTQYF. CDR3 bases: TGTGCCAGCAGTCCCCTGTGGCGCACAGATACGCAGTATTTT.

This clonotype was recorded at least ten times. This chain uses TRBV6-1 with TRBJ2-7; 9 nucleotides agree with TRBD2. The CDR3 is 14 residues long. CDR1 is MNHNS and CDR2 is SASEGT in the germline V gene. V lost 3 bases, J lost 5 bases, and 5 bases stayed unmatched. CDR3: CASSDGLASHEQYF. Written as DNA, the CDR3 is TGTGCCAGCAGTGACGGACTAGCGAGCCACGAGCAGTACTTC.

This clonotype has only a few counts. The chain uses TRBV4-2 and TRBJ2-4, with D possibly matching TRBD2 (7 bases). The germline V and J ends were trimmed by 6 bases and 16 bases, with 22 bases remaining between them. The CDR3 consists of 13 residues. Germline V gives CDR1 LGHNA, CDR2 YNFKEQ. The CDR3 is CASSGFRGAVIYF. The DNA of the CDR3 is TGTGCCAGCAGTGGGTTTCGGGGGGCGGTAATCTACTTC.